The present T cell receptor (beta chain) was sequenced within a study of a mutant IDH1 vaccine in newly diagnosed glioma. About the research overall: Pretreatment consisted of radiotherapy, temozolomide, or both, with most receiving both.

As to time point: week 23, last vaccination. Every single dose of the vaccine, 300 ug of mutant IDH1 20-mer peptide, came with topical imiquimod. The donors' diagnosis was new WHO grade 3 or 4 astrocytoma that was IDH1-mutant and ATRX-lost. Study-wide results and caveats: Of the patients, more than 80% had vaccine-induced immune responses. No link was apparently found between pseudoprogression and changes in top peripheral T cell clonotypes.

As regards this clone: Its antigen is unknown. Other DNA variants within this sample encode the same CDR3.

Trimming pared 3 bases from V and 1 base from J, leaving 6 bases between. The CDR3 covers 13 residues. CDR1 is SSHAT, CDR2 FNYEAQ, per germline (reference sequence). TCRdb keeps only in-frame clones here, not all; method: immunoSEQ multiplex PCR. The table includes tens of thousands of clones, around 83% detected once. This TCR came from a man aged 30-40 years with glioma. J is TRBJ1-1 and V is TRBV7-7; the D is unclear. The sample consisted of PBMCs, taken from a glioma patient whose treatment included an IDH1 peptide vaccine. CDR3 sequence: CASSLTENTEAFF. As DNA, the CDR3 is TGTGCCAGCAGCTTGACTGAGAACACTGAAGCTTTCTTT.